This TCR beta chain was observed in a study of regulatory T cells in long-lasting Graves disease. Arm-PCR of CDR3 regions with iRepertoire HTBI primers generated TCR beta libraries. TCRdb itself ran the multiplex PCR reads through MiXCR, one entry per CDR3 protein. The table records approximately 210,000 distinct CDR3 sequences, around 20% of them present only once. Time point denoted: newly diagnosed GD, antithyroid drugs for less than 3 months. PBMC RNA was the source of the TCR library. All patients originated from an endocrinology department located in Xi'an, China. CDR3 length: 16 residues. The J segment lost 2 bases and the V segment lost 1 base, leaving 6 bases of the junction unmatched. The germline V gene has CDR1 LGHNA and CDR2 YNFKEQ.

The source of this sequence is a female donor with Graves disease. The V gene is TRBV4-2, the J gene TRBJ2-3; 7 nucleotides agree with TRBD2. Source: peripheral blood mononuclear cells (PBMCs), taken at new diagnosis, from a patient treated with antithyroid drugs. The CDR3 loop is CASSQVASGYTDTQYF. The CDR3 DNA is TGTGCCAGCAGCCAAGTTGCTAGCGGTTACACAGATACGCAGTATTTT.